This T cell receptor beta chain is drawn from a study of lung T cells in sarcoidosis with Löfgren's syndrome. Study summary: Repertoire analyses centered on Löfgren's syndrome patients. Study results and limitations: Multiple Löfgren's syndrome patients reportedly shared TRAV12-1 and TRBV2 CDR3 motifs. The most expanded V genes in Löfgren's patients were reportedly TRAV12-1 and TRBV2.

V dropped 4 bases and J dropped 7 bases, with 14 bases sitting between them. The CDR3 extends over 14 amino acids. CDR1 LGHDT and CDR2 YNNKEL come from the germline V gene (reference sequence). Each CDR3 protein gets one entry after TCRdb re-called the reads with MiXCR. The sample has tens of thousands of distinct CDR3 sequences; roughly 20% are singletons. This clonotype was detected ten times or more. Its matching antigen is unknown. The V and J genes are TRBV3-1 and TRBJ2-1; D tentatively reads TRBD1 or TRBD2 (5 bases each). Sequences were obtained from CD4+ T cells from PBMCs. The origin of this receptor is a human donor with sarcoidosis (Löfgren's syndrome or another form), or a control subject (not recorded which). The chain's CDR3 is CASSPWDQRNEQFF. The CDR3 bases are TGTGCCAGCAGCCCTTGGGACCAACGAAATGAGCAGTTCTTC.